A single sample is the source of the 14 T cell receptor beta chains below, sequenced in a study of cytotoxic CD8 clonotypes in ibrutinib-treated CLL. Profiling relied on immunoSEQ multiplex PCR, and the TCRdb table lists in-frame clones only, not all of them. The sample includes hundreds of thousands of clones, more than 65% of them seen just once. This material consisted of PBMCs, taken before ibrutinib treatment. These receptor sequences come from a human donor with chronic lymphocytic leukemia.

The chain uses TRBV19 and TRBJ2-3; 7 nucleotides line up with TRBD2. V lost 3 bases, J lost 2 bases, and 11 bases stayed unmatched. The CDR3 covers 17 residues. Germline CDR1 is LNHDA and CDR2 is SQIVND (reference sequence). In DNA form, the CDR3 reads TGTGCCAGTAGTATTGAAGCTAGCGGTCTTCCCACAGATACGCAGTATTTT. It translates to CASSIEASGLPTDTQYF. The variable domain in full, completed from reference TRBV19 and TRBJ2-3, reads DGGITQSPKYLFRKEGQNVTLSCEQNLNHDAMYWYRQDPGQGLRLIYYSQIVNDFQKGDIAEGYSVSREKKESFPLTVTSAQKNPTAFYLCASSIEASGLPTDTQYFGPGTRLTVL.

The sample holds a few counts of this clone. The chain is built from TRBV6-6 and TRBJ1-1; 9 bases agree with TRBD1. J gave up 6 bases and V 5 bases, and 7 bases lay outside the gene matches. The CDR3 length is 14 residues. Germline CDR1 MNHNY, CDR2 SVGAGI (reference sequence). CDR3 sequence (DNA): TGTGCCAGCAGTACAGGGGGCGGTTTCTCTGAAGCTTTCTTT. This sequence encodes CASSTGGGFSEAFF.

The chain combines TRBV7-2 with TRBJ2-7; TRBD2 aligns across 15 bases. Germline V gene sequence: CDR1 SGHTA, CDR2 FQGNSA. The CDR3 covers 19 residues. After removal of 5 bases from V and 3 bases from J, the junction contained 14 bases not matched to a gene. The CDR3 DNA reads as TGTGCCAGCAGCCTAATAAGCGGACTAGCGGGAGGGCCTGTCTACGAGCAGTACTTC. Translated, it gives CASSLISGLAGGPVYEQYF.

The genes are TRBV10-3 and TRBJ2-2, with 7 bases fitting TRBD2. Per germline, CDR1 ENHRY and CDR2 SYGVKD. The CDR3 loop spans 20 amino acids. With V trimmed by 2 bases and J by 7 bases, 22 bases remained unmatched. The CDR3: CAISEIQGSWTSRRHGELFF. The DNA of the CDR3 is TGTGCCATCAGTGAGATTCAGGGTTCCTGGACTAGTAGAAGGCACGGGGAGCTGTTTTTT.

This clone has a single count. This sequence joins TRBV6-1 and TRBJ2-3; 7 nucleotides line up with TRBD1. Trimming removed 0 bases from V and 2 bases from J; junction bases left unmatched: 11. Germline V gene sequence: CDR1 MNHNS, CDR2 SASEGT. This CDR3 has 18 amino acids. The CDR3 DNA reads TGTGCCAGCAGTGAAGCCCGTTTGAGGGGGCAATACACAGATACGCAGTATTTT. Amino acids: CASSEARLRGQYTDTQYF.

The chain employs TRBV19 and TRBJ2-1; 8 bases align to TRBD2. This CDR3 spans 17 amino acids. CDR1 and CDR2 from the germline V gene are LNHDA and SQIVND (reference sequence). The J segment lost 6 bases and the V segment lost 6 bases, leaving 16 bases of the junction unmatched. This chain's CDR3 is CASSAPREREWSNEQFF. As DNA, the CDR3 is TGTGCCAGTAGCGCCCCCCGGGAGCGGGAGTGGAGCAATGAGCAGTTCTTC.

This sequence joins TRBV7-2 and TRBJ2-1; 10 nucleotides align to TRBD2. The CDR3 sequence is 15 residues long. The germline CDR1 and CDR2 sequences are SGHTA and FQGNSA. Trimming took 1 base from V and 9 from J; bases not matched to a gene: 6. This CDR3 reads CASSLEASGSIEQFF. The CDR3 nucleotides read TGTGCCAGCAGCTTAGAGGCTAGCGGGAGTATTGAGCAGTTCTTC.

The chain joins TRBV15 to TRBJ2-5, with 14 positions matching TRBD2. The CDR3 is 16 amino acids. Losses at the gene ends were 1 base for V and 2 bases for J; bases not matched to a gene: 0. CDR1 LNHNV and CDR2 YYDKDF come from the germline V gene (reference sequence). The CDR3 DNA reads TGTGCCACCAGCAGAGGGACTAGCGGGGGGCAAGAGACCCAGTACTTC. Amino acids: CATSRGTSGGQETQYF.

V is TRBV7-2 and J is TRBJ1-1; D unresolved. Trimming took 1 base from V and 1 from J, leaving 10 bases between them. CDR3 length: 15 residues. Germline CDR1 SGHTA, CDR2 FQGNSA. CDR3 sequence (DNA): TGTGCCAGCAGCTTAGTGCGGAGTCGGAACACTGAAGCTTTCTTT. This sequence encodes CASSLVRSRNTEAFF.

This clone appeared once. V and J are TRBV2 and TRBJ2-5; D uncertain. This CDR3 spans 13 amino acids. Germline V gene lookup returns CDR1 SNHLY and CDR2 FYNNEI. The germline V and J ends were trimmed by 8 bases and 5 bases, with 15 bases remaining between them. The CDR3 region is CASGPSPGETQYF. The CDR3 DNA reads as TGTGCCAGCGGTCCCTCGCCCGGGGAGACCCAGTACTTC.

The chain combines TRBV2 with TRBJ2-7, with 15 bases fitting TRBD2. Germline V gene lookup returns CDR1 SNHLY and CDR2 FYNNEI. CDR3 size: 18 residues. Germline trimming cut 7 bases from V and 5 bases from J; bases unmatched to any gene: 15. The CDR3 sequence: CASTARGTSGRSRNEQYF. The CDR3, as DNA: TGTGCCAGCACAGCAAGGGGGACTAGCGGGAGGTCAAGAAACGAGCAGTACTTC.

In its sample, this clone was seen once. This chain uses TRBV9 with TRBJ1-3; no clear D. V gave up 0 bases and J gave up 0 bases, with 13 bases separating them. The germline CDR1 and CDR2 sequences are SGDLS and YYNGEE. The CDR3 runs to 17 residues. CDR3 protein: CASSVAPRFLSGNTIYF. The DNA of the CDR3 is TGTGCCAGCAGCGTAGCTCCGAGGTTCCTCTCTGGAAACACCATATATTTT.

The chain employs TRBV5-1 and TRBJ2-7; maybe TRBD2 (5 bases). V lost 1 base, J lost 2 bases, and 10 bases lay in between. This CDR3 is 14 amino acids long. CDR1 SGHRS and CDR2 YFSETQ come from the germline V gene. The CDR3 DNA reads as TGCGCCAGCAGCTTGATTAGCGATACCTACGAGCAGTACTTC. Translated, it gives CASSLISDTYEQYF. Supplemented by reference TRBV5-1 and TRBJ2-7, the full variable domain reads KAGVTQTPRYLIKTRGQQVTLSCSPISGHRSVSWYQQTPGQGLQFLFEYFSETQRNKGNFPGRFSGRQFSNSRSEMNVSTLELGDSALYLCASSLISDTYEQYFGPGTRLTVT.

The gene calls are TRBV4-3 and TRBJ2-6; perhaps TRBD2 as D (6 bases). This CDR3 contains 17 residues. The ends were cut back, 1 base at V and 1 base at J, with 11 bases in the middle. Germline V CDR1 and CDR2: LGHNA, YSLEER. CDR3 DNA: TGCGCCAGCAGCCAAGTAGGAGGGCTTTCTGGGGCCAACGTCCTGACTTTC. Translating gives CASSQVGGLSGANVLTF.